This T cell receptor beta chain was captured by sequencing in a study of blood T cell repertoires in COVID-19. Whole-study context: Samples came from the United States, Italy and Spain, spanning acute and convalescent COVID-19.

Assay: immunoSEQ multiplex PCR; the TCRdb copy retains only in-frame clones and omits some. This table has more than 150,000 clones, less than 85% appearing once. Germline CDR1 reads SGHRS; CDR2 reads YFSETQ. V lost 0 bases, J lost 7 bases, and 8 bases lay in between. The CDR3 has 13 residues. The receptor was derived from a human donor in a cohort sampled during active COVID-19. The V gene is TRBV5-1, the J gene TRBJ2-1; no definite D call. The sequenced material came from peripheral blood. The CDR3 loop is CASSLDGRNEQFF. As DNA, the CDR3 is TGCGCCAGCAGCTTGGACGGTCGGAATGAGCAGTTCTTC.